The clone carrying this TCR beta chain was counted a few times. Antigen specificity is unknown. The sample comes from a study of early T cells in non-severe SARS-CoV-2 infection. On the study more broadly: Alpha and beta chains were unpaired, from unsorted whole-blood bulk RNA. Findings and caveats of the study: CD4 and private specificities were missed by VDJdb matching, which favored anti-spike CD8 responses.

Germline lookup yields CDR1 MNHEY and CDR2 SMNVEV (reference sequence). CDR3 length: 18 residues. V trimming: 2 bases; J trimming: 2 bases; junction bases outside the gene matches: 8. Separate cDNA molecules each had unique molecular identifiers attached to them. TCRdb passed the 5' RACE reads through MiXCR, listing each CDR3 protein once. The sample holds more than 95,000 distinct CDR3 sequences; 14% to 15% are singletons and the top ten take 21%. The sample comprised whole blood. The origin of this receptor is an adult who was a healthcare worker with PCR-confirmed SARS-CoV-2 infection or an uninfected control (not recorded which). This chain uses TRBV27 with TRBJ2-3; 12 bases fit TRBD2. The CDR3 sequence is CASSLIRASGGATDTQYF. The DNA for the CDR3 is TGTGCCAGCAGTTTAATTAGGGCTAGCGGGGGGGCCACAGATACGCAGTATTTT.